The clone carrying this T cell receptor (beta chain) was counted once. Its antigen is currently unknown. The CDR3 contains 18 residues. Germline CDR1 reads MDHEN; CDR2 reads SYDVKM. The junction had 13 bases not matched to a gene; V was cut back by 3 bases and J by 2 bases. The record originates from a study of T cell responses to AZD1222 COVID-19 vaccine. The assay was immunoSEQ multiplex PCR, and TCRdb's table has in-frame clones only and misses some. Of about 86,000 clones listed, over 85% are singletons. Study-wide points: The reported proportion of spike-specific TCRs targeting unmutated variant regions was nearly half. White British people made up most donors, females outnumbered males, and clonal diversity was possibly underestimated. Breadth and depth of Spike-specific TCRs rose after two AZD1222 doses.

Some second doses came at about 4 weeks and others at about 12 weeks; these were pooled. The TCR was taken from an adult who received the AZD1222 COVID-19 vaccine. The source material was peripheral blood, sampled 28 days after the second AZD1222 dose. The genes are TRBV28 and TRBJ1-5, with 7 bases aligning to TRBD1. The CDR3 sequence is CASSFGPGGMMGNQPQHF. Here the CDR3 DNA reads TGTGCCAGCAGTTTTGGTCCAGGGGGGATGATGGGCAATCAGCCCCAGCATTTT.